This T cell receptor beta chain was documented in a study of CD8 T cell repertoires and HIV-1 epitope variants. Germline assignment: CDR1 SGHRS and CDR2 YFSETQ. Trimming took off 0 bases at V and 4 bases at J, with 9 bases between the two ends. This CDR3 has 14 residues. Generated by immunoSEQ multiplex PCR, the TCRdb table keeps only in-frame clones and is missing some. Of about 4,500 clones detected, 67% appear once; the ten largest clones hold under 55%. Regarding this clone: Its antigen is unidentified.

This receptor was taken from a male donor with HIV. The material sequenced was cultured CD8+ T cells derived from PBMCs. The chain couples TRBV5-1 to TRBJ2-3; a possible D gene is TRBD2 (6 bases). CDR3 region: CASSLVGEADTQYF. The DNA of the CDR3 is TGCGCCAGCAGCTTGGTAGGGGAGGCAGATACGCAGTATTTT.